The following is a T cell receptor beta chain sequence with its context. One junction end disagrees with the germline gene, perhaps due to a read error. Random hexamers primed reverse transcription of about 0.45 to 1 ug RNA. TCRdb re-called the immunoSEQ multiplex PCR reads with MiXCR, one entry per CDR3 protein. The table lists hundreds of thousands of distinct CDR3 sequences, 75% to 90% of them singletons, with approximately 0.12% in the top ten. This sample was included in a study of CD8 T cells in Susac syndrome. The CDR3 has 14 amino acids. The germline gives CDR1 MNHEY, CDR2 SMNVEV (reference sequence).

The TCR was taken from a human donor with multiple sclerosis. V gene TRBV27 combines with J gene TRBJ2-7; 8 nucleotides match TRBD1. The specimen was CD8+ T cells from PBMCs. The CDR3 bases are TGTGCCAGCAGTTTACAGGGGGCGCAAAGGGAGCAATACTTC. Protein sequence: CASSLQGAQREQYF.